The present entry profiles one T cell receptor (beta chain) with its context. Per the germline V gene, CDR1 is SGHDT and CDR2 is YYEEEE. The J segment lost 4 bases and the V segment lost 3 bases, leaving 5 bases of the junction unmatched. The CDR3 extends over 15 amino acids. Original methodology: Estimates of nucleated cell counts were drawn from the amplification of reference gene primers. This table comes from immunoSEQ multiplex PCR, and its TCRdb copy is limited to in-frame clones, with some not included. D and trimming were read from the DNA, whereas the V and J calls and clone size are those reported in that table. The table includes 140,000 to 150,000 clones, 85% to 90% detected once. The data were taken from a study of blood T cell repertoires in COVID-19. Study-wide context: The origin of the acute and convalescent COVID-19 samples was the United States, Italy and Spain. Nucleic acid was either cDNA or gDNA, and it came from T cells, B-cell-depleted T cells, or PBMCs.

The receptor was derived from a young man with COVID-19, enrolled during active disease. Sequencing was done on a sample of peripheral blood. The chain recombines TRBV5-6 with TRBJ1-3, with 9 bases aligning to TRBD1. The CDR3 nucleotides read TGTGCCAGCAGCTGGGGACAGGGTCAAGGAAACACCATATATTTT. This encodes CASSWGQGQGNTIYF.